Below, 21 T cell receptor beta chains from the same sample are listed, as sequenced in a study of blood T cell repertoires in COVID-19. Libraries were prepared by immunoSEQ multiplex PCR; TCRdb keeps only in-frame clonotypes and omits some of them. The sample includes approximately 94,000 clones, approximately 89% of them seen just once. The specimen was peripheral blood. The receptors shown here come from a man over 45 with active COVID-19.

V gene TRBV6-5 combines with J gene TRBJ2-5, with TRBD2 as a possible D gene (6 bases). The germline gives CDR1 MNHEY, CDR2 SVGAGI. V gave up 7 bases and J gave up 5 bases, with 17 bases separating them. This CDR3 is 14 amino acids long. CDR3: CASIGAGRRETQYF. CDR3 DNA: TGTGCCAGCATCGGCGCAGGGAGGAGGGAGACCCAGTACTTC.

V gene TRBV6-1 combines with J gene TRBJ1-2; TRBD1 aligns across 7 bases. The germline CDR1 and CDR2 sequences are MNHNS and SASEGT. This CDR3 is built from 15 residues. V gave up 3 bases and J gave up 4 bases; unmatched junction bases: 8. Here the CDR3 reads CASSDDRAGSYGYTF. Written as DNA, the CDR3 is TGTGCCAGCAGTGACGACAGGGCTGGTAGCTATGGCTACACCTTC.

The chain combines TRBV2 with TRBJ2-3, with D unclear. The germline V gene has CDR1 SNHLY and CDR2 FYNNEI. CDR3 length equals 14 residues. V lost 1 base and J lost 2, with 7 bases in between. CDR3 bases: TGTGCCAGCAGTGAAGGAGTCCTCACAGATACGCAGTATTTT. It encodes CASSEGVLTDTQYF.

The chain is built from TRBV3-1 (or the pseudogene TRBV3-2) and TRBJ2-5; 7 positions agree with TRBD1. The CDR3 runs 14 residues. V shed 3 bases, J shed 3 bases, and the junction held 4 bases outside the gene matches. Germline V CDR1 and CDR2: LGHDT, YNNKEL (reference sequence). Written as DNA, the CDR3 is TGTGCCAGCAGCCACCACGACAGGGAAGAGACCCAGTACTTC. Its protein product is CASSHHDREETQYF.

The chain links TRBV21-1 to TRBJ2-3; the D segment call TRBD2 is taken from the table without a DNA check. TRBV21-1 is labeled a pseudogene. The CDR3 contains 19 residues. The CDR3 sequence is CASSRNPPRGRRITDTQYF. In DNA form, the CDR3 reads TGTGCCAGCAGCAGAAACCCACCCCGGGGTAGGAGGATCACAGATACGCAGTATTTT.

The V and J genes are TRBV12-3 or TRBV12-4 and TRBJ1-2; 9 nucleotides line up with TRBD1. Trimming at V came to 6 bases and at J to 5 bases, leaving 4 bases not matched to a gene. The CDR3 is 13 amino acids. The CDR3 nucleotides read TGTGCCAGCAGGGGACAGGGACCATATGGCTACACCTTC. Residues: CASRGQGPYGYTF.

This chain joins TRBV7-8 and TRBJ2-1, with TRBD2 matching over 13 bases. Germline V gene lookup returns CDR1 SGHVS and CDR2 FQNEAQ. V lost 2 bases to trimming and J lost 9 bases; unmatched junction nucleotides: 7. The CDR3 length is 16 residues. The chain's CDR3 is CASSLKLLAGGPEQFF. CDR3 DNA sequence: TGTGCCAGCAGCTTAAAATTACTAGCGGGGGGGCCTGAGCAGTTCTTC.

This clone has more than one count but fewer than ten. The chain carries TRBV14 and TRBJ1-3; D gene uncertain. CDR3 length: 16 residues. V lost 2 bases and J 0 bases, leaving 11 bases between the germline ends. Germline CDR1 reads SGHDN; CDR2 reads FVKESK. This CDR3 is CASSQRVSYSGNTIYF. Written as DNA, the CDR3 is TGTGCCAGCAGCCAACGGGTTTCCTACTCTGGAAACACCATATATTTT.

This chain joins TRBV7-3 and TRBJ1-2; D may be TRBD1 (6 bases). The germline V gene encodes CDR1 SGHTA and CDR2 FQGTGA. The germline V and J ends were trimmed by 5 bases and 6 bases, with 13 bases remaining between them. This CDR3 spans 13 amino acids. CDR3 in DNA: TGTGCCAGCAGCCGAACAGGGCTGGATGGCTACACCTTC. It yields the protein CASSRTGLDGYTF.

CDR3 sequence reads: CASSAEHVNYGYTF. In nucleotides, the CDR3 is TGTGCCAGCAGTGCCGAACATGTTAACTATGGCTACACCTTC. The V gene is TRBV27, the J gene TRBJ1-2; D not resolved. CDR1 and CDR2 from the germline V gene are MNHEY and SMNVEV (reference sequence). The CDR3 is 14 residues long. With 5 bases removed from V and 1 base from J, the gap between germline ends came to 11 bases.

The CDR3 spells CASSRQGLTDTQYF. CDR3 nucleotides: TGTGCCAGCAGCCGACAGGGTCTCACAGATACGCAGTATTTT. V gene TRBV2 combines with J gene TRBJ2-3, with 7 positions matching TRBD1. V lost 6 bases and J lost 2; bases outside the gene matches: 5. Germline lookup yields CDR1 SNHLY and CDR2 FYNNEI. The CDR3 loop spans 14 amino acids. The full variable domain, its missing parts supplied by reference TRBV2 and TRBJ2-3, is EPEVTQTPSHQVTQMGQEVILRCVPISNHLYFYWYRQILGQKVEFLVSFYNNEISEKSEIFDDQFSVERPDGSNFTLKIRSTKLEDSAMYFCASSRQGLTDTQYFGPGTRLTVL.

The chain recombines TRBV5-1 with TRBJ2-1; a weak D match, TRBD1 (7 bases). The germline V and J ends were trimmed by 3 bases and 4 bases, with 14 bases remaining between them. The CDR3 runs 15 residues. CDR1 is SGHRS, CDR2 YFSETQ, per germline. DNA for the CDR3: TGCGCCAGCAGCTGGAGGGCCAGGGGGTACAATGAGCAGTTCTTC. The encoded protein is CASSWRARGYNEQFF.

The chain links TRBV11-3 to TRBJ2-3; the match to TRBD2 covers 14 bases. This CDR3 is built from 17 residues. Germline CDR1 is SGHNT and CDR2 is YENEEA. V trimming: 5 bases; J trimming: 1 base; junction bases outside the gene matches: 5. The CDR3 reads CASSPGTSGGGTDTQYF. CDR3 nucleotides: TGTGCCAGCAGCCCCGGGACTAGCGGGGGAGGCACAGATACGCAGTATTTT.

The chain links TRBV5-1 to TRBJ1-1; D might be TRBD1 (5 bases). Germline V CDR1 and CDR2: SGHRS, YFSETQ. V dropped 3 bases and J dropped 3 bases, with 15 bases sitting between them. The CDR3 consists of 15 residues. CDR3 residues: CASSSSMGGYTEAFF. Here the CDR3 DNA reads TGCGCCAGCAGCTCATCAATGGGGGGGTACACTGAAGCTTTCTTT.

V usage is TRBV2 and J usage is TRBJ2-5; no firm D call. V lost 5 bases and J 10 bases, leaving 20 bases between the germline ends. The CDR3 covers 14 residues. CDR1 SNHLY and CDR2 FYNNEI come from the germline V gene. CDR3 sequence: CASSTRGGPGFQYF. CDR3 DNA: TGTGCCAGCAGTACCCGTGGCGGCCCGGGTTTCCAGTACTTC.

This chain links TRBV11-1 with TRBJ2-3; D may be TRBD2 (5 bases). This CDR3 contains 16 residues. The germline gives CDR1 SGHAT, CDR2 FQDESV (reference sequence). With 1 base removed from V and 2 bases from J, the gap between germline ends came to 13 bases. The CDR3 is CASSLERRHSTDTQYF. Written as DNA, the CDR3 is TGTGCCAGCAGCTTAGAAAGGAGGCACTCCACAGATACGCAGTATTTT.

This CDR3 reads CASSISGNTEAFF. The CDR3 coding sequence is TGTGCCAGTAGTATATCGGGTAACACTGAAGCTTTCTTT. This chain connects TRBV19 to TRBJ1-1; D ambiguous. The CDR3 is 13 residues long. The germline V gene encodes CDR1 LNHDA and CDR2 SQIVND (reference sequence). The germline V and J ends were trimmed by 2 bases and 2 bases, with 6 bases remaining between them.

V gene TRBV3-1 (or the pseudogene TRBV3-2) combines with J gene TRBJ2-2; D call uncertain. The germline V gene encodes CDR1 LGHDT and CDR2 YNNKEL (reference sequence). CDR3 size: 11 residues. V was trimmed by 4 bases and J by 14 bases, leaving 11 bases between them. The chain's CDR3 is CASSPGRGLFF. The CDR3 DNA follows: TGTGCCAGCAGCCCCGGTAGAGGTCTGTTTTTT.

The chain couples TRBV4-2 to TRBJ2-1; tentatively, D is TRBD2 (6 bases). The length of the CDR3 is 16 residues. Trimming cost V 0 bases and J 0 bases, with 9 bases left between them. Per the germline V gene, CDR1 is LGHNA and CDR2 is YNFKEQ. The DNA for the CDR3 is TGTGCCAGCAGCCAAGATTCCGGGGGCTCCTACAATGAGCAGTTCTTC. Its translation is CASSQDSGGSYNEQFF.

The gene calls are TRBV3-1 (or the pseudogene TRBV3-2) and TRBJ1-1, with D hard to call. The CDR3 is 14 residues long. Germline V CDR1 and CDR2: LGHDT, YNNKEL (reference sequence). The V end was cut by 4 bases, the J end by 0 bases, with 9 bases between. The DNA of the CDR3 is TGTGCCAGCAGCCGCGGCGATTTGAACACTGAAGCTTTCTTT. Protein sequence: CASSRGDLNTEAFF.

The chain is built from TRBV2 and TRBJ2-1, with TRBD2 matching 14 bases. Trimming removed 4 bases from V and 6 bases from J; junction bases left unmatched: 2. Germline V CDR1 and CDR2: SNHLY, FYNNEI. The CDR3 contains 15 residues. This CDR3 reads CASSGLAGGPNEQFF. CDR3 DNA: TGTGCCAGCAGTGGACTAGCGGGAGGGCCCAATGAGCAGTTCTTC. The variable domain in full, with the rest retrieved from reference TRBV2 and TRBJ2-1, is EPEVTQTPSHQVTQMGQEVILRCVPISNHLYFYWYRQILGQKVEFLVSFYNNEISEKSEIFDDQFSVERPDGSNFTLKIRSTKLEDSAMYFCASSGLAGGPNEQFFGPGTRLTVL.